Below, 20 T cell receptor beta chains from the same sample are listed, as sequenced in a study of blood T cell repertoires in COVID-19. Sequencing used immunoSEQ multiplex PCR; TCRdb keeps in-frame clones, though not all of them. Among about 210,000 clones listed, more than 70% were seen once. The material sequenced was peripheral blood. The receptors originated from a woman aged 45-59 years with acute or convalescent COVID-19.

J is TRBJ2-3 and V is TRBV29-1, with 9 bases aligning to TRBD1. V shed 4 bases, J shed 0 bases, and the junction held 2 bases outside the gene matches. This CDR3 region has 14 residues. CDR1 is SQVTM and CDR2 is ANQGSEA in the germline V gene. For the CDR3, the DNA is TGCAGCGTTGGACAGGGGGTCAGCACAGATACGCAGTATTTT. It translates to CSVGQGVSTDTQYF.

CDR3 sequence: CASSLMSSGTQETQYF. The CDR3 DNA is TGCGCCAGCAGCTTGATGTCTAGCGGGACCCAAGAGACCCAGTACTTC. The chain uses TRBV5-1 and TRBJ2-5, with 9 bases fitting TRBD2. The CDR3 runs 16 residues. Germline CDR1 is SGHRS and CDR2 is YFSETQ. The ends lost 1 base at V and 1 base at J; junction bases unmatched: 5.

This sequence joins TRBV3-1 (or the pseudogene TRBV3-2) and TRBJ1-2; D possibly corresponds to TRBD1 (5 bases). Trimming took 6 bases from V and 4 from J, leaving 18 bases between them. Germline V gene data show CDR1 as LGHDT and CDR2 as YNNKEL (reference sequence). CDR3 size: 15 residues. CDR3 nucleotide sequence: TGTGCCAGCAGTTCCGTGTTCGGGGGTGGCTATGGCTACACCTTC. Translating gives CASSSVFGGGYGYTF.

This clone was seen a single time. The gene calls are TRBV6-4 and TRBJ2-1; 11 bases map to TRBD2. Germline values: CDR1 MRHNA, CDR2 SNTAGT. With V trimmed by 9 bases and J by 5 bases, 6 bases remained unmatched. The CDR3 loop spans 14 amino acids. Here the CDR3 reads CASSRLAGNNEQFF. The CDR3 region has the DNA TGTGCCAGTTCCCGACTAGCGGGGAACAATGAGCAGTTCTTC.

V usage is TRBV6-5 and J usage is TRBJ2-7; TRBD2 aligns across 7 bases. The CDR3 has 15 residues. Germline CDR1 and CDR2: MNHEY and SVGAGI. V shed 7 bases, J shed 1 base, and the junction held 10 bases outside the gene matches. CDR3 region: CASTPLSSGSYEQYF. In DNA, the CDR3 is TGTGCCAGCACCCCCCTGTCTAGCGGATCCTACGAGCAGTACTTC.

V gene TRBV14 combines with J gene TRBJ2-5, with TRBD1 matching 7 bases. The V and J ends lost 5 bases and 5 bases, in that order; junction bases with no gene match: 5. The CDR3 is 13 residues long. CDR1 is SGHDN, CDR2 FVKESK, per germline. The CDR3 sequence: CASSFRGWETQYF. The CDR3 nucleotides read TGTGCCAGCAGCTTCAGGGGGTGGGAGACCCAGTACTTC.

The genes are TRBV6-1 and TRBJ2-3, with 10 bases lining up with TRBD1. CDR3 size: 15 residues. Germline-derived CDR1 and CDR2 are MNHNS and SASEGT. V dropped 1 base and J dropped 6; count of bases not matched to a gene: 4. The CDR3 DNA is TGTGCCAGCAGTGAAGAGACAGGGGGCGCGGATACGCAGTATTTT. The encoded protein is CASSEETGGADTQYF.

The J gene is TRBJ1-2, the V gene TRBV28; TRBD1 agrees at 12 bases. The V gene's germline CDR1 is MDHEN and CDR2 SYDVKM. The junction had 20 bases not matched to a gene; V was cut back by 7 bases and J by 2 bases. The CDR3 contains 20 residues. CDR3 sequence (DNA): TGTGCCAGCACCGGTTACCTTACTGGGGACAGGGGGCTAGAAAACTATGGCTACACCTTC. Translating gives CASTGYLTGDRGLENYGYTF.

This sequence joins TRBV5-1 and TRBJ2-6; no reliable D call. CDR1 is SGHRS, CDR2 YFSETQ, per germline. The germline V and J ends were trimmed by 9 bases and 1 base, with 11 bases remaining between them. CDR3 length equals 14 residues. CDR3 sequence (DNA): TGCGCCACTTCTACCGCGTCTGGGGCCAACGTCCTGACTTTC. Translating it yields CATSTASGANVLTF.

The rearrangement links TRBV19 to TRBJ2-3; TRBD2 agrees at 9 bases. This CDR3 is built from 17 residues. From germline, CDR1 is LNHDA and CDR2 SQIVND (reference sequence). V shed 3 bases and J 0 bases; nucleotides not matched to a gene: 7. The CDR3 reads CASSMSSGAYSTDTQYF. The DNA for the CDR3 is TGTGCCAGTAGTATGTCTAGCGGGGCCTACAGCACAGATACGCAGTATTTT.

This chain joins TRBV4-1 and TRBJ1-6, with a weak D call TRBD1 (6 bases). From germline, CDR1 is MGHRA and CDR2 YSYEKL. Trimming removed 3 bases from V and 2 bases from J, with 20 bases in between. The CDR3 consists of 19 residues. The CDR3, as DNA: TGCGCCAGCAGCCATCCCCGGGACACATTCCATCCCTATAATTCACCCCTCCACTTT. This gives the protein CASSHPRDTFHPYNSPLHF.

This sequence joins TRBV5-1 and TRBJ2-1, with unresolved D. Trimming left V 4 bases short and J 0 bases short, with 8 bases between. Germline lookup yields CDR1 SGHRS and CDR2 YFSETQ. This CDR3 is 14 amino acids long. The CDR3 protein is CASSPGDSYNEQFF. As DNA, the CDR3 is TGCGCCAGCAGCCCCGGAGACTCCTACAATGAGCAGTTCTTC.

The chain uses TRBV27 and TRBJ2-3; a weak D match, TRBD2 (6 bases). V dropped 5 bases and J dropped 5 bases, with 17 bases sitting between them. The CDR3 sequence is 15 residues long. CDR1 and CDR2 (germline): MNHEY, SMNVEV (reference sequence). The CDR3 DNA follows: TGTGCCAGCAGTATGGGACTTGGAGGGATAGATACGCAGTATTTT. Encoded protein: CASSMGLGGIDTQYF.

The chain combines TRBV14 with TRBJ2-1, with 12 positions matching TRBD2. This CDR3 is 16 amino acids long. Germline V gene sequence: CDR1 SGHDN, CDR2 FVKESK. With V trimmed by 8 bases and J by 9 bases, 14 bases remained unmatched. CDR3 loop: CASPESRLAGEREQFF. The CDR3 coding sequence is TGTGCCAGCCCCGAGAGTAGACTAGCGGGAGAGCGTGAGCAGTTCTTC.

The V and J genes are TRBV27 and TRBJ2-1; perhaps TRBD2 as D (6 bases). The CDR3 is made up of 13 amino acids. V lost 3 bases and J 5 bases, leaving 8 bases between the germline ends. Per germline, CDR1 MNHEY and CDR2 SMNVEV (reference sequence). DNA for the CDR3: TGTGCCAGCAGTTTCGGGGGTAACAATGAGCAGTTCTTC. Translated, it gives CASSFGGNNEQFF.

V gene TRBV19 combines with J gene TRBJ1-5; 9 bases fit TRBD1. The CDR3 has 14 residues. Germline CDR1 reads LNHDA; CDR2 reads SQIVND (reference sequence). V trimming: 8 bases; J trimming: 4 bases; junction bases outside the gene matches: 6. CDR3 sequence (DNA): TGTGCCAGTCTTGGACAGGGGCTTAATCAGCCCCAGCATTTT. Its translation is CASLGQGLNQPQHF.

This chain joins TRBV21-1 and TRBJ2-7; TRBD2 was called by the table and not checked on the DNA. TRBV21-1 is an annotated pseudogene. The CDR3 spans 15 residues. The DNA of the CDR3 is TGTGCCAGCAGCAGGGCGGGAGGAAAATTCTACGAGCAGTACTTC. This gives the protein CASSRAGGKFYEQYF.

This sequence joins TRBV3-1 (or the pseudogene TRBV3-2) and TRBJ1-1; D perhaps matches TRBD1 (5 bases). The germline V gene encodes CDR1 LGHDT and CDR2 YNNKEL (reference sequence). V lost 2 bases and J 6 bases, leaving 10 bases between the germline ends. This CDR3 spans 13 amino acids. CDR3 DNA sequence: TGTGCCAGCAGCCAAAACGGGGGAGCTGAAGCTTTCTTT. It codes for CASSQNGGAEAFF.

The rearrangement joins TRBV19 to TRBJ2-6; 10 bases line up with TRBD1. Germline V gene sequence: CDR1 LNHDA, CDR2 SQIVND (reference sequence). With 1 base clipped from V and 0 bases from J, the junction kept 3 bases outside the gene matches. This CDR3 comprises 18 residues. Here the CDR3 reads CASSIGQGAPSGANVLTF. CDR3 DNA sequence: TGTGCCAGTAGTATAGGACAGGGGGCCCCCTCTGGGGCCAACGTCCTGACTTTC.

V usage is TRBV6-5 and J usage is TRBJ1-2, with a possible D match to TRBD1 (6 bases). CDR1 and CDR2 from the germline V gene are MNHEY and SVGAGI. The CDR3 covers 15 residues. Trimming stripped 4 bases from V and 2 bases from J, with 14 bases between. DNA of the CDR3: TGTGCCAGCAGTTCTGGCAGGGGCGCCAACTATGGCTACACCTTC. Translation: CASSSGRGANYGYTF.